This paragraph covers one T cell receptor beta chain sequence. No antigen is known for it. The use of genomic DNA as template underpinned the TCR beta VDJ and CDR3 profiling. Each CDR3 protein gets one entry after TCRdb re-called the reads with MiXCR. The table records 270,000 or so distinct CDR3 sequences, around 82% of them present only once. The patients chosen for sequencing had shown expansion of CD8+CD57+ cells (detected by flow cytometry). The blood sampling took place in patients who had so far received no therapy. J lost 1 base, V lost 6 bases, and 8 bases had no gene match. The CDR3 totals 15 residues. Per the germline V gene, CDR1 is SNHLY and CDR2 is FYNNEI. This sample is part of a study of CD8+CD57+ T cells in acquired aplastic anemia. Findings and caveats of the study: Patients had about 31 CD8+ CDR3 sequences in common with controls (the shared set).

The sequenced sample was sorted CD4+, CD8+, or CD8+CD57+ T cells (not recorded which) from PBMCs. The sequence came from a human donor with aplastic anemia. The V and J genes are TRBV2 and TRBJ1-1, with 7 bases that match TRBD1. CDR3 in DNA: TGTGCCAGCAGCTGGGTTGGGACAGCGAACACTGAAGCTTTCTTT. This codes for CASSWVGTANTEAFF.